This T cell receptor (beta chain) was captured in a study of blood T cell repertoires in COVID-19. Looking at the study overall: Acute and convalescent COVID-19 samples came from the United States, Italy and Spain. PBMCs, B-cell-depleted T cells, or T cells were the source of the cDNA or gDNA that made up the material.

Germline V gene data show CDR1 as MGHDK and CDR2 as SYGVNS. This CDR3 region has 11 residues. Trimming removed 10 bases at V and 6 bases at J, with 13 bases between. Using immunoSEQ multiplex PCR, the repertoire was profiled, and TCRdb retains in-frame clones only, with some absent. The sample includes about 460,000 clones, approximately 86% of them seen just once. V usage is TRBV25-1 and J usage is TRBJ2-7; tentative D call: TRBD2 (5 bases). The receptor's source is a woman in her sixties who had recovered from COVID-19. Sequenced material: PBMCs or T cells enriched from blood (not recorded which). The CDR3 protein is CATQEVSEQYF. The CDR3 nucleotides read TGTGCCACCCAGGAGGTTAGCGAGCAGTACTTC.